This T cell receptor (beta chain) was captured in a study of cytomegalovirus exposure and HLA in healthy donors. Study results and caveats: Reports credit the classifier with highly specific, highly sensitive diagnosis of cytomegalovirus status.

The PCR ran on 60 Vbeta and 13 Jbeta primers. The assay was immunoSEQ multiplex PCR, and TCRdb's table has in-frame clones only and misses some. The repertoire table contains around 110,000 clones. With regard to this clone: Antigen specificity is unknown.

V was trimmed by 0 bases and J by 10 bases, leaving 14 bases between them. This CDR3 spans 14 amino acids. Germline lookup yields CDR1 SGHDT and CDR2 YYEEEE. The chain links TRBV5-6 to TRBJ2-1; tentatively, D is TRBD2 (5 bases). The clonotype comes from a man younger than 45 in good health and CMV-seronegative. Input material: PBMCs. In DNA form, the CDR3 reads TGTGCCAGCAGCTTGGGGCAGCCGACGGGGGAGCAGTTCTTC. Protein sequence: CASSLGQPTGEQFF.